The 29 T cell receptor beta chains listed next were all sequenced from one sample in a study of T cells in Graves' hyperthyroidism and ophthalmopathy. There were TCR beta CDR3 regions amplified from RNA transcripts. In the first-round RT-PCR of the TCR CDR3, the HTBI primer set was used. TCRdb called the multiplex PCR reads again in MiXCR, with one record for every CDR3 protein. The sample contains some 650,000 distinct CDR3 sequences, roughly 16% of which appear only once. The source material was blood. The receptors derive from a woman in her forties with Graves' ophthalmopathy.

In this sample, this clonotype turned up a few times. The V call is TRBV7-9, the J call TRBJ2-3, with D unresolved. The CDR3 extends over 12 amino acids. In germline, CDR1 is SEHNR, CDR2 FQNEAQ (reference sequence). With 1 base removed from V and 9 bases from J, the gap between germline ends came to 8 bases. This CDR3 reads CASSLDPVTQYF. Here the CDR3 DNA reads TGTGCCAGCAGCTTAGACCCCGTAACGCAGTATTTT.

This clonotype occurred a few times. Relative to the germline gene, one junction end is altered; a read error may explain this. This chain uses TRBV28 with TRBJ2-3; 7 positions match TRBD1. CDR1 and CDR2 (germline): MDHEN, SYDVKM. The CDR3 is 14 residues long. CDR3 region: CASSANPGTDAQYF. CDR3 coding DNA: TGTGCCAGCAGTGCCAACCCCGGGACAGATGCGCAGTATTTT.

The V and J genes are TRBV18 and TRBJ2-1; 8 bases line up with TRBD1. The germline gives CDR1 KGHSH, CDR2 LQKENI. With 4 bases clipped from V and 5 bases from J, the junction kept 10 bases outside the gene matches. This CDR3 is built from 16 residues. Here the CDR3 DNA reads TGTGCCAGCTCACTCGCGCAGGGGGCCGGAGACAATGAGCAGTTCTTC. Protein sequence: CASSLAQGAGDNEQFF.

This clonotype was recorded a few times. The rearrangement joins TRBV11-2 to TRBJ1-3; no clear D gene. This CDR3 spans 16 amino acids. Germline V gene sequence: CDR1 SGHAT, CDR2 FQNNGV. Trimming removed 1 base at V and 1 base at J, with 11 bases between. CDR3 in DNA: TGTGCCAGCAGCTTAGGAGGGTTTGGATCTGGAAACACCATATATTTT. It codes for CASSLGGFGSGNTIYF.

This clonotype was observed many times. The CDR3, as DNA: TGCGCCAGCAGCTTGGATGGCCCATTGACAACTAATGAAAAACTGTTTTTT. This encodes CASSLDGPLTTNEKLFF. The chain has TRBV5-1 and TRBJ1-4; no definite D call. The CDR3 extends over 17 amino acids. Germline lookup yields CDR1 SGHRS and CDR2 YFSETQ. Trimming shortened V by 0 bases and J by 0 bases, and 12 bases separated the two germline ends.

This clonotype has at least ten counts. The chain recombines TRBV30 with TRBJ2-7; D is perhaps TRBD1 (6 bases). Germline CDR1 GTSNPN, CDR2 SVGIG (reference sequence). This CDR3 spans 12 amino acids. V was shortened by 5 bases and J by 4 bases, with 12 bases between the two germline ends. In nucleotides, the CDR3 is TGTGCCTGGGACAGAGGGGGTTACGAGCAGTACTTC. This sequence encodes CAWDRGGYEQYF.

This clonotype showed up just a few times. The CDR3 spells CSARDRGGLGKLFF. The CDR3 DNA sequence: TGCAGTGCTAGAGATAGGGGGGGGCTGGGAAAACTGTTTTTT. The V and J genes are TRBV20-1 and TRBJ1-4; D is possibly TRBD1 (6 bases). Per germline, CDR1 DFQATT and CDR2 SNEGSKA (reference sequence). V gave up 0 bases and J gave up 10 bases, with 15 bases separating them. The CDR3 is 14 amino acids.

The rearrangement joins TRBV6-1 to TRBJ1-4; 7 positions match TRBD1. CDR1 and CDR2 (germline): MNHNS, SASEGT. J was trimmed by 7 bases and V by 5 bases; bases with no gene match: 10. CDR3 length equals 15 residues. Here the CDR3 reads CASSPTGTEGEKLFF. The CDR3 DNA is TGTGCCAGCAGTCCTACCGGGACAGAGGGTGAAAAACTGTTTTTT.

This clonotype was counted a single time. This chain links TRBV10-3 with TRBJ2-7, with D perhaps given as TRBD1 or TRBD2 (5 bases each). Germline V CDR1 and CDR2: ENHRY, SYGVKD. CDR3 length: 15 amino acids. V was clipped by 8 bases and J by 2 bases, with 19 bases between them. The CDR3 spells CAISGNAGDPYEQYF. The CDR3 nucleotides read TGTGCCATCTCCGGAAATGCCGGGGACCCCTACGAGCAGTACTTC.

In this sample, this clonotype turned up many times. V is TRBV2 and J is TRBJ2-1; the match to TRBD2 covers 11 bases. The CDR3 is 13 amino acids. The J segment lost 15 bases and the V segment lost 7 bases, leaving 11 bases of the junction unmatched. In germline, CDR1 is SNHLY, CDR2 FYNNEI. CDR3 residues: CASKLAGGLTLFF. CDR3 coding DNA: TGTGCCAGCAAGCTAGCGGGGGGTCTTACCCTGTTCTTC.

The CDR3 reads CASSPHWGEAFF. In nucleotides, the CDR3 is TGTGCCAGCAGCCCTCATTGGGGAGAAGCTTTCTTT. This sequence joins TRBV9 and TRBJ1-1; D unresolved. The CDR3 spans 12 residues. The ends were cut back, 4 bases at V and 8 bases at J, with 12 bases in the middle. Per the germline V gene, CDR1 is SGDLS and CDR2 is YYNGEE.

A remark on this clonotype: Germline and junction disagree at one end, which may indicate a read error. The chain links TRBV27 to TRBJ2-1; 8 positions agree with TRBD1. CDR3 length: 15 residues. The germline V gene has CDR1 MNHEY and CDR2 SMNVEV (reference sequence). The CDR3, as DNA: TGTGCCAGCAGTACTGACAGGGGATGGAACAATGAGCAGTCCTTC. Translation gives CASSTDRGWNNEQSF.

This clonotype has ten or more counts. The rearrangement links TRBV29-1 to TRBJ2-1, with a tentative D call TRBD2 (6 bases). This CDR3 is 15 amino acids long. V was cut by 6 bases and J by 6 bases, with 21 bases left in between. Germline V gives CDR1 SQVTM, CDR2 ANQGSEA. The CDR3 region is CSVGRGTSRSNEQFF. CDR3 nucleotide sequence: TGCAGCGTCGGAAGAGGGACTTCTCGAAGCAATGAGCAGTTCTTC.

This clonotype was counted between two and nine times. J is TRBJ2-7 and V is TRBV20-1; 11 bases are a match to TRBD2. Per the germline V gene, CDR1 is DFQATT and CDR2 is SNEGSKA (reference sequence). The CDR3 runs 14 residues. V shed 6 bases, J shed 8 bases, and the junction held 12 bases outside the gene matches. DNA of the CDR3: TGCAGTGCCCTCCTCGGGACTAGCGGTATCCAGCAGTACTTC. Amino acids: CSALLGTSGIQQYF.

A note on this clonotype: This may stem from a read error, because a much larger clone lies one nucleotide away. The CDR3: CASSFWATVDYTF. CDR3 DNA: TGTGCCAGCAGCTTTTGGGCCACCGTTGACTACACCTTC. The chain employs TRBV7-2 and TRBJ1-2; D is unresolved. Between the trimmed V and J ends, which lost 3 bases and 10 bases, there was a span of 15 bases. This CDR3 is built from 13 residues. CDR1 SGHTA and CDR2 FQGNSA come from the germline V gene.

The chain joins TRBV12-3 or TRBV12-4 to TRBJ1-1, with D possibly matching TRBD1 (6 bases). V gave up 5 bases and J gave up 0 bases, with 16 bases separating them. The CDR3 contains 16 residues. CDR3 nucleotide sequence: TGTGCCAGCAGTCACCAGGGGTGGGGGGTGAACACTGAAGCTTTCTTT. It specifies CASSHQGWGVNTEAFF.

This clonotype occurred many times. V is TRBV10-3 and J is TRBJ2-3, with 7 bases fitting TRBD1. The CDR3 spans 14 residues. Germline values: CDR1 ENHRY, CDR2 SYGVKD. V was clipped by 6 bases and J by 0 bases; unmatched bases: 3. This CDR3 reads CAISPGQSTDTQYF. The CDR3 bases are TGTGCCATCAGCCCGGGACAGAGCACAGATACGCAGTATTTT.

This clonotype occurred many times. The CDR3 reads CASSDIGGFLDQPQHF. The DNA for the CDR3 is TGTGCCAGCAGTGATATAGGAGGGTTCTTGGATCAGCCCCAGCATTTT. The V and J genes are TRBV6-1 and TRBJ1-5; the D is unclear. This CDR3 has 16 amino acids. V was shortened by 3 bases and J by 5 bases, with 17 bases between the two germline ends. From germline, CDR1 is MNHNS and CDR2 SASEGT.

The table lists this clonotype with a few counts. V usage is TRBV27 and J usage is TRBJ2-4, with 12 bases lining up with TRBD2. V lost 5 bases, J lost 7 bases, and 6 bases stayed unmatched. Germline assignment: CDR1 MNHEY and CDR2 SMNVEV (reference sequence). This CDR3 spans 15 amino acids. CDR3 sequence (DNA): TGTGCCAGCAGTCGACTAGCGGGAGAGGTGAACATTCAGTACTTC. Its translation is CASSRLAGEVNIQYF.

In this sample, this clonotype turned up many times. The rearrangement links TRBV20-1 to TRBJ2-3, with D uncertain. Trimming shortened V by 3 bases and J by 4 bases, and 8 bases separated the two germline ends. CDR1 is DFQATT, CDR2 SNEGSKA, per germline (reference sequence). The CDR3 totals 12 residues. The CDR3 here is CSASKAADTQYF. DNA for the CDR3: TGCAGTGCTAGTAAGGCTGCAGATACGCAGTATTTT.

This clonotype was observed at least ten times. This sequence joins TRBV7-8 and TRBJ2-1; TRBD2 matches at 10 bases. Looked up from germline, CDR1 is SGHVS and CDR2 is FQNEAQ. Germline trimming cut 4 bases from V and 0 bases from J; bases unmatched to any gene: 3. This CDR3 region has 16 residues. The CDR3 nucleotides are TGTGCCAGCAGCTCCTCTAGCGGGAGCTCCTACAATGAGCAGTTCTTC. Protein product: CASSSSSGSSYNEQFF.

Many counts were recorded for this clonotype. The chain joins TRBV2 to TRBJ2-5; no clear D. Deletions cut 6 bases from V and 5 bases from J, with 16 bases between. CDR1 SNHLY and CDR2 FYNNEI come from the germline V gene. This CDR3 has 14 residues. CDR3 in DNA: TGTGCCAGCAGCCCTACTGACTTGAGGGAGACCCAGTACTTC. Translating it yields CASSPTDLRETQYF.

This clonotype was seen repeatedly, ten times or more. This chain connects TRBV20-1 to TRBJ1-1; no clear D. This CDR3 is built from 13 residues. Germline-derived CDR1 and CDR2 are DFQATT and SNEGSKA (reference sequence). V gave up 6 bases and J gave up 5 bases, with 16 bases separating them. For the CDR3, the DNA is TGCAGTGCGAAGGTTGGACGAAGGACTGAAGCTTTCTTT. Translating gives CSAKVGRRTEAFF.

This clonotype was observed many times. V is TRBV20-1 and J is TRBJ2-1, with TRBD1 matching 7 bases. The CDR3 contains 14 residues. Germline V gene data show CDR1 as DFQATT and CDR2 as SNEGSKA (reference sequence). V lost 0 bases to trimming and J lost 8 bases; unmatched junction nucleotides: 7. As DNA, the CDR3 is TGCAGTGCTAGAGATGGGAAGGGGGCTGATGAGCAGTTCTTC. Translated, it gives CSARDGKGADEQFF.

The rearrangement joins TRBV19 to TRBJ1-2; D call uncertain. The CDR3 runs 12 residues. Germline V lookup: CDR1 LNHDA, CDR2 SQIVND (reference sequence). V was cut by 5 bases and J by 4 bases, with 8 bases left in between. CDR3 protein: CASSREGYGYTF. The CDR3 nucleotides read TGTGCCAGTAGTCGCGAGGGCTATGGCTACACCTTC.

This clonotype has ten or more counts. This chain joins TRBV20-1 and TRBJ2-1, with TRBD2 matching over 10 bases. Germline CDR1 DFQATT, CDR2 SNEGSKA (reference sequence). With V trimmed by 3 bases and J by 10 bases, 6 bases remained unmatched. The CDR3 sequence is 13 residues long. In nucleotides, the CDR3 is TGCAGTGCTAGTGGTAGCGGGAGGTGGGAGCAGTTCTTC. Its translation is CSASGSGRWEQFF.

This clonotype was counted many times. The genes are TRBV6-6 and TRBJ2-1; D is perhaps TRBD2 (5 bases). The ends were cut back, 2 bases at V and 6 bases at J, with 11 bases in the middle. CDR1 MNHNY and CDR2 SVGAGI come from the germline V gene (reference sequence). The CDR3 is 14 amino acids. The CDR3 spells CASSYGRSGNEQFF. The CDR3 DNA is TGTGCCAGCAGTTACGGGAGATCAGGCAATGAGCAGTTCTTC.

This clonotype was seen a few times. The chain carries TRBV28 and TRBJ2-5, with 8 bases aligning to TRBD2. V lost 8 bases, J lost 5 bases, and 4 bases stayed unmatched. CDR1 is MDHEN, CDR2 SYDVKM, per germline. This CDR3 comprises 12 residues. CDR3 coding DNA: TGTGCCAGCGGAGCGGGAGTGGAGACCCAGTACTTC. It translates to CASGAGVETQYF.

This chain links TRBV20-1 with TRBJ2-7; TRBD2 aligns across 12 bases. V gave up 0 bases and J gave up 5 bases; unmatched junction bases: 8. This CDR3 region has 16 residues. Germline assignment: CDR1 DFQATT and CDR2 SNEGSKA (reference sequence). CDR3 region: CSARDGLAGPGHEQYF. CDR3 nucleotide sequence: TGCAGTGCTAGAGATGGACTAGCGGGACCCGGGCACGAGCAGTACTTC.